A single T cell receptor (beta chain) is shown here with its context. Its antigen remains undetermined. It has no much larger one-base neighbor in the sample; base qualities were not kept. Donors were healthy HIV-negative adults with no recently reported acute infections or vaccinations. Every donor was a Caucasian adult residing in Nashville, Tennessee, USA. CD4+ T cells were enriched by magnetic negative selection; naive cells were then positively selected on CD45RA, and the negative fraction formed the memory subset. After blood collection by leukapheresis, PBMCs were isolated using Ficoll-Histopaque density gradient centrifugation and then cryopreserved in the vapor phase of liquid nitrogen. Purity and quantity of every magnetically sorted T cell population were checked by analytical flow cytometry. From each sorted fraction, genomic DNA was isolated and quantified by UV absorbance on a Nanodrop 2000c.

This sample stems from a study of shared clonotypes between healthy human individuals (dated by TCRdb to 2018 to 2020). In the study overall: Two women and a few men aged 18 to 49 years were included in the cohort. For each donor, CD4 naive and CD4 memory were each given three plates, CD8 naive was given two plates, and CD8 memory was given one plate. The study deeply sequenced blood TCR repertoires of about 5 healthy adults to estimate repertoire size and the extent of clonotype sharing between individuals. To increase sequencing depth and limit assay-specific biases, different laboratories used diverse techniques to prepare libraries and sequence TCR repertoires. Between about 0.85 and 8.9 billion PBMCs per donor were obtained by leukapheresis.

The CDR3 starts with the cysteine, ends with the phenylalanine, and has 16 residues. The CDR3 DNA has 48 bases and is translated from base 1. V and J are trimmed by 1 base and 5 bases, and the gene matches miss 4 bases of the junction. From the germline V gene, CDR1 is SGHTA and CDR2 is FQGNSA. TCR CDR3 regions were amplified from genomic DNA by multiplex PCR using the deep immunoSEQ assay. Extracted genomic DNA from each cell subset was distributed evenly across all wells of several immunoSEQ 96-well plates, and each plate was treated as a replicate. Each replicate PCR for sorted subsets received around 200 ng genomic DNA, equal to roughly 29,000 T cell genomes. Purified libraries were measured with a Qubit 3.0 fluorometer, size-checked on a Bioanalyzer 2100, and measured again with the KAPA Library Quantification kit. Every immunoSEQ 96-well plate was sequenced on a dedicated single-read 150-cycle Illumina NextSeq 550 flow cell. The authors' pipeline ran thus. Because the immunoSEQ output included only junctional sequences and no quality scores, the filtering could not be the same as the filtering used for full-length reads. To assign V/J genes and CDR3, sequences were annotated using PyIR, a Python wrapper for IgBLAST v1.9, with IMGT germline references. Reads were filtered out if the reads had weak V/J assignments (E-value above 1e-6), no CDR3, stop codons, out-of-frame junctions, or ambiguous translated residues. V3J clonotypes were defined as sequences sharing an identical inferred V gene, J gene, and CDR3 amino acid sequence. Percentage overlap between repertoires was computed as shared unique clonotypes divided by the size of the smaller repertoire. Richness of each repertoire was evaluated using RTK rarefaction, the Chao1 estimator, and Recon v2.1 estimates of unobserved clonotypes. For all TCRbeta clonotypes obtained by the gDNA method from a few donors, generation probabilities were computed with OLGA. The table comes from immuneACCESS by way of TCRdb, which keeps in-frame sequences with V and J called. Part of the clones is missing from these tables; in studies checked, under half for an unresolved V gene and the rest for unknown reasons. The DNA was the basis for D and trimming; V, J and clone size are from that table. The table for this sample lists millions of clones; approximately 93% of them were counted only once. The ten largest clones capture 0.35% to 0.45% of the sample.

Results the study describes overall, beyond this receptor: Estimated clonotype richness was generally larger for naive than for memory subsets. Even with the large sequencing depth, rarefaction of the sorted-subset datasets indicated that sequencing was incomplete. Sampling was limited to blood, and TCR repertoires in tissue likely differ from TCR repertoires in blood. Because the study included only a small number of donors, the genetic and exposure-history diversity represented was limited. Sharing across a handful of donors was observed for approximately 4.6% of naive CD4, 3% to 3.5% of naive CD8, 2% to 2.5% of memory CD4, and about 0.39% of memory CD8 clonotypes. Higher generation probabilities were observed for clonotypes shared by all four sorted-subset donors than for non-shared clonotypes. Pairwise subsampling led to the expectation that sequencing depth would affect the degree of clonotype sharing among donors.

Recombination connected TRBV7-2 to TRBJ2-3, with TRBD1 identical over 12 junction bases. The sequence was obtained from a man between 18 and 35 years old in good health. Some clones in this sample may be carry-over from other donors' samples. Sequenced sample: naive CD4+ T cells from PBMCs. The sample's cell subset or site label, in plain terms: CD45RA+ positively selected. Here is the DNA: TGTGCCAGCAGCTTAGTTGGGACAGGGGGCATAGATACGCAGTATTTT. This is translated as CASSLVGTGGIDTQYF.